Following are 13 T cell receptor beta chains from one sample sequenced in a study of early T cells in non-severe SARS-CoV-2 infection. TCRdb re-called the 5' RACE reads through MiXCR, storing one row per CDR3 protein. The table lists about 50,000 distinct CDR3 sequences, roughly 8% of them singletons, with around 4% in the top ten. The sequenced material came from whole blood. The origin of the receptors is an adult who was a healthcare worker with PCR-confirmed SARS-CoV-2 infection or an uninfected control (not recorded which).

The sample holds many counts of this clonotype. The V gene is TRBV29-1, the J gene TRBJ1-1, with 7 nucleotides matching TRBD1. Germline V gives CDR1 SQVTM, CDR2 ANQGSEA. The CDR3 extends over 13 amino acids. The junction had 4 bases not matched to a gene; V was cut back by 4 bases and J by 2 bases. The CDR3 loop reads CSVVRGSNTEAFF. The CDR3, as DNA: TGCAGCGTTGTCAGGGGGAGCAACACTGAAGCTTTCTTT.

The chain carries TRBV28 and TRBJ2-5; 10 bases match TRBD1. J gave up 4 bases and V 4 bases, and 6 bases lay outside the gene matches. The CDR3 contains 15 residues. Germline loops: CDR1 MDHEN, CDR2 SYDVKM. CDR3 nucleotides: TGTGCCAGCAGTTCTAGGACAGGGGGGAGAGAGACCCAGTACTTC. Protein product: CASSSRTGGRETQYF.

This clonotype has only a few counts. V and J are TRBV19 and TRBJ2-3, with D possibly being TRBD1 (8 bases). The V end lost 7 bases, the J end lost 1 base, and 30 bases lay between the germline ends. The CDR3 contains 20 residues. Germline V gene sequence: CDR1 LNHDA, CDR2 SQIVND (reference sequence). The CDR3 is CASTDRDVSSGRWGTDTQYF. As DNA, the CDR3 is TGTGCCAGTACGGACAGGGATGTGTCTAGCGGCCGTTGGGGCACAGATACGCAGTATTTT.

This clonotype was detected ten times or more. This chain connects TRBV11-2 to TRBJ2-7, with D perhaps TRBD2 (5 bases). Germline V gene lookup returns CDR1 SGHAT and CDR2 FQNNGV. The length of the CDR3 is 19 residues. Trimming took off 6 bases at V and 0 bases at J, with 27 bases between the two ends. The DNA for the CDR3 is TGTGCCAGCAGACCCCTCCCGGGAAACAAATCCTATAGCTCCTACGAGCAGTACTTC. It specifies CASRPLPGNKSYSSYEQYF.

This clonotype was seen at least ten times. The chain joins TRBV5-5 to TRBJ2-2; perhaps TRBD2 as D (5 bases). The V gene lost 4 bases and the J gene lost 6 bases, with 10 bases spanning the gap. This CDR3 spans 13 amino acids. Germline V gives CDR1 SGHKS, CDR2 YYEKEE (reference sequence). The CDR3 spells CASSPSRAGELFF. In nucleotides, the CDR3 is TGTGCCAGCAGCCCGTCGAGGGCCGGGGAGCTGTTTTTT.

The V and J genes are TRBV28 and TRBJ2-3; D ambiguous. Looked up from germline, CDR1 is MDHEN and CDR2 is SYDVKM. V gave up 7 bases and J gave up 0 bases, with 14 bases separating them. The CDR3 has 15 residues. The chain's CDR3 is CASTPLSYSTDTQYF. CDR3 in DNA: TGTGCCAGCACCCCCCTCAGTTATAGCACAGATACGCAGTATTTT. The full variable domain, rest sourced from reference TRBV28 and TRBJ2-3, is DVKVTQSSRYLVKRTGEKVFLECVQDMDHENMFWYRQDPGLGLRLIYFSYDVKMKEKGDIPEGYSVSREKKERFSLILESASTNQTSMYLCASTPLSYSTDTQYFGPGTRLTVL.

The table lists this clonotype with many counts. The CDR3 loop reads CASSPPSGGAYNEQFF. The CDR3 DNA sequence: TGTGCCAGCTCACCGCCTAGCGGGGGGGCCTACAATGAGCAGTTCTTC. This chain joins TRBV18 and TRBJ2-1; TRBD2 matches at 12 bases. V was clipped by 3 bases and J by 2 bases; unmatched bases: 2. Germline CDR1 and CDR2: KGHSH and LQKENI. The CDR3 consists of 16 residues.

This clonotype was detected only a few times. V gene TRBV28 combines with J gene TRBJ2-3; D call uncertain. Germline V gives CDR1 MDHEN, CDR2 SYDVKM. This CDR3 is built from 12 residues. Trimming shortened V by 3 bases and J by 7 bases, and 8 bases separated the two germline ends. In DNA form, the CDR3 reads TGTGCCAGCAGTTTTGAACCTCATACGCAGTATTTT. Translated, it gives CASSFEPHTQYF.

This clonotype has only a few counts. This chain uses TRBV18 with TRBJ2-4, with 7 bases fitting TRBD1. With 3 bases clipped from V and 0 bases from J, the junction kept 8 bases outside the gene matches. The length of the CDR3 is 17 residues. The V gene's germline CDR1 is KGHSH and CDR2 LQKENI. The CDR3 coding sequence is TGTGCCAGCTCACCTCAAACGGGACAGATAGCCAAAAACATTCAGTACTTC. Translating gives CASSPQTGQIAKNIQYF.

This clonotype showed up many times. This chain joins TRBV11-2 and TRBJ1-4; D unclear. The V end was cut by 1 base, the J end by 8 bases, with 11 bases between. This CDR3 contains 14 residues. CDR1 is SGHAT and CDR2 is FQNNGV in the germline V gene. The CDR3 DNA sequence: TGTGCCAGCAGCTTAGCCCCGGTGGGCGAAAAACTGTTTTTT. Protein product: CASSLAPVGEKLFF. Full variable domain (remainder filled in from reference TRBV11-2 and TRBJ1-4): EAGVAQSPRYKIIEKRQSVAFWCNPISGHATLYWYQQILGQGPKLLIQFQNNGVVDDSQLPKDRFSAERLKGVDSTLKIQPAKLEDSAVYLCASSLAPVGEKLFFGSGTQLSVL.

This clonotype occurred many times. J is TRBJ1-1 and V is TRBV3-1; the D is unclear. From germline, CDR1 is LGHDT and CDR2 YNNKEL (reference sequence). The V end was cut by 0 bases, the J end by 9 bases, with 8 bases between. This CDR3 is built from 12 residues. Here the CDR3 reads CASSQDRSKAFF. The CDR3, as DNA: TGTGCCAGCAGCCAAGACCGAAGCAAAGCTTTCTTT.

This clonotype came up many times. The chain links TRBV6-1 to TRBJ2-3; TRBD2 is a possible D gene (6 bases). The germline V and J ends were trimmed by 7 bases and 3 bases, with 17 bases remaining between them. The CDR3 sequence is 15 residues long. Germline V CDR1 and CDR2: MNHNS, SASEGT. In DNA, the CDR3 is TGTGCCAGCACCGAAGGAGGGCTTGGGACAGATACGCAGTATTTT. Residues: CASTEGGLGTDTQYF.

The J gene is TRBJ2-7, the V gene TRBV20-1; 7 positions agree with TRBD2. The CDR3 runs 12 residues. Germline CDR1 DFQATT, CDR2 SNEGSKA (reference sequence). V shed 6 bases and J 3 bases; nucleotides not matched to a gene: 5. The CDR3 here is CSAQTSDYEQYF. CDR3 coding DNA: TGCAGTGCCCAAACTAGCGACTACGAGCAGTACTTC.